A single sample gave rise to the 30 T cell receptor beta chains below, sequenced in a study of Graves' ophthalmopathy and Graves' hyperthyroidism. The TCR beta CDR3 regions underwent amplification from RNA transcripts. HTBI primers were used in a first-round RT-PCR, which preceded a second-round multiplex PCR. MiXCR, run by TCRdb on the multiplex PCR reads, gives a single entry per CDR3 protein. The table lists approximately 1.2 million distinct CDR3 sequences, about 36% of them singletons. Sequencing was carried out using peripheral blood or thyroid tissue (not recorded which). Every receptor here comes from an adult man with Graves' hyperthyroidism.

This chain connects TRBV30 to TRBJ1-5; 8 nucleotides agree with TRBD1. J gave up 6 bases and V 5 bases, and 6 bases lay outside the gene matches. This CDR3 spans 13 amino acids. In germline, CDR1 is GTSNPN, CDR2 SVGIG (reference sequence). CDR3 residues: CAWGQGASQPQHF. In DNA, the CDR3 is TGTGCCTGGGGGCAGGGGGCGAGTCAGCCCCAGCATTTT.

Ten or more counts support this clonotype. The rearrangement joins TRBV14 to TRBJ2-5, with 12 bases matching TRBD2. The CDR3 consists of 17 residues. Germline assignment: CDR1 SGHDN and CDR2 FVKESK. J gave up 5 bases and V 2 bases, and 9 bases lay outside the gene matches. This CDR3 is CASSQNSGLAGLETQYF. CDR3 DNA sequence: TGTGCCAGCAGCCAAAATTCGGGACTAGCGGGCCTCGAGACCCAGTACTTC.

In its sample, this clonotype was seen a few times. This chain uses TRBV7-6 with TRBJ1-1; 8 nucleotides agree with TRBD1. CDR1 SGHVS and CDR2 FNYEAQ come from the germline V gene. The ends lost 5 bases at V and 5 bases at J; junction bases unmatched: 10. The CDR3 is 15 residues long. As DNA, the CDR3 is TGTGCCAGCAGCCCGAGGACAGGGAGGAAAACTGAAGCTTTCTTT. Translated, it gives CASSPRTGRKTEAFF.

V usage is TRBV28 and J usage is TRBJ2-5; D ambiguous. The CDR3 runs to 13 residues. The germline V gene has CDR1 MDHEN and CDR2 SYDVKM. Deletions cut 2 bases from V and 0 bases from J, with 4 bases between. The DNA of the CDR3 is TGTGCCAGCAGTTTAATAGACCAAGAGACCCAGTACTTC. The encoded protein is CASSLIDQETQYF.

This clonotype was detected many times. This chain links TRBV20-1 with TRBJ2-5, with 8 bases that match TRBD2. This CDR3 has 13 residues. V shed 6 bases, J shed 7 bases, and the junction held 10 bases outside the gene matches. The V gene's germline CDR1 is DFQATT and CDR2 SNEGSKA (reference sequence). CDR3 in DNA: TGCAGTGCGGCAGCGGGGGTCCTGGGGACCCAGTACTTC. The encoded protein is CSAAAGVLGTQYF.

The V gene is TRBV11-2, the J gene TRBJ1-5, with D hard to call. V lost 4 bases and J 13 bases, leaving 8 bases between the germline ends. The germline V gene has CDR1 SGHAT and CDR2 FQNNGV. This CDR3 has 10 amino acids. The CDR3 reads CASSSGRQHF. The CDR3 DNA reads TGTGCCAGCAGCTCCGGGCGACAGCATTTT.

The gene calls are TRBV19 and TRBJ2-7; possibly TRBD1 or TRBD2 for D (5 bases each). CDR1 is LNHDA, CDR2 SQIVND, per germline (reference sequence). There are 13 residues in the CDR3. The germline V and J ends were trimmed by 9 bases and 6 bases, with 18 bases remaining between them. CDR3: CASSTHGASEQYF. CDR3 DNA sequence: TGTGCCAGCTCGACCCACGGGGCCTCCGAGCAGTACTTC.

Only one count was recorded for this clonotype. The chain combines TRBV29-1 with TRBJ1-6, with 12 positions matching TRBD1. Germline V gene data show CDR1 as SQVTM and CDR2 as ANQGSEA. Trimming at V came to 3 bases and at J to 9 bases, leaving 6 bases not matched to a gene. The CDR3 has 15 residues. The CDR3 spells CSVDAGTGGSSPLHF. The CDR3 DNA is TGCAGCGTTGACGCCGGGACAGGGGGCAGTTCACCCCTCCACTTT.

A few counts support this clonotype. V usage is TRBV29-1 and J usage is TRBJ1-5; TRBD1 agrees at 7 bases. Germline V gene data show CDR1 as SQVTM and CDR2 as ANQGSEA. This CDR3 region has 14 residues. With 6 bases clipped from V and 3 bases from J, the junction kept 8 bases outside the gene matches. The CDR3 region is CSVATGTVNQPQHF. CDR3 in DNA: TGCAGCGTAGCGACCGGGACAGTCAATCAGCCCCAGCATTTT.

This clonotype has at least ten counts. The chain carries TRBV14 and TRBJ2-7; TRBD2 aligns across 11 bases. The CDR3 runs 12 residues. The V segment lost 7 bases and the J segment 6 bases; nucleotides outside the gene matches: 2. The germline V gene has CDR1 SGHDN and CDR2 FVKESK. CDR3 sequence: CASKTSGGEQYF. CDR3 DNA: TGTGCCAGCAAAACTAGCGGGGGCGAGCAGTACTTC.

The CDR3 is CASRPQGSSYNSPLHF. The CDR3 bases are TGTGCCAGCAGACCGCAGGGAAGCTCCTATAATTCACCCCTCCACTTT. The rearrangement joins TRBV11-2 to TRBJ1-6; D perhaps matches TRBD1 (5 bases). The V end lost 6 bases, the J end lost 0 bases, and 12 bases lay between the germline ends. The length of the CDR3 is 16 residues. The germline V gene encodes CDR1 SGHAT and CDR2 FQNNGV.

The chain links TRBV5-1 to TRBJ2-2, with 7 bases matching TRBD2. CDR1 SGHRS and CDR2 YFSETQ come from the germline V gene. This CDR3 spans 16 amino acids. The V gene end was trimmed by 9 bases and the J gene end by 1 base; junction bases not matched to a gene: 12. DNA for the CDR3: TGCGCCAAACCAGACCCAGCGGGGAGGAACACCGGGGAGCTGTTTTTT. Amino acid sequence: CAKPDPAGRNTGELFF.

In regard to this clonotype: A single base separates this from a much larger clone, so it may be a read error. J is TRBJ1-1 and V is TRBV2, with 7 bases identical to TRBD1. This CDR3 is 13 amino acids long. Germline-derived CDR1 and CDR2 are SNHLY and FYNNEI. V lost 3 bases to trimming and J lost 4 bases; unmatched junction nucleotides: 2. The CDR3 is CASSDHRGTEAFF. The DNA for the CDR3 is TGTGCCAGCAGTGACCACAGGGGCACTGAAGCTTTCTTT.

The chain combines TRBV7-6 with TRBJ1-1, with TRBD1 identical over 7 bases. CDR1 and CDR2 from the germline V gene are SGHVS and FNYEAQ. The ends lost 5 bases at V and 8 bases at J; junction bases unmatched: 11. The CDR3 runs 14 residues. CDR3 bases: TGTGCCAGCAGCGTTGAGGAGGACAGGCAAGAAGCTTTCTTT. This translates into CASSVEEDRQEAFF.

The rearrangement uses TRBV2 and TRBJ2-7; 7 bases are a match to TRBD1. The junction had 10 bases not matched to a gene; V was cut back by 9 bases and J by 2 bases. Germline values: CDR1 SNHLY, CDR2 FYNNEI. The CDR3 sequence is 14 residues long. The CDR3 reads CASEPGQRAYEQYF. CDR3 in DNA: TGTGCCAGTGAGCCGGGACAGCGAGCCTACGAGCAGTACTTC.

This clonotype was detected only once. A read error may produce the germline difference seen at one junction end. The chain links TRBV10-3 to TRBJ1-5; D gene ambiguous. The CDR3 length is 16 residues. Looked up from germline, CDR1 is ENHRY and CDR2 is SYGVKD. The CDR3 DNA reads as TGTGCCAGCAGTTCCCCCCCGGGATCTTTTGGGCAGCCCCAGCATTTT. This encodes CASSSPPGSFGQPQHF.

The chain recombines TRBV7-2 with TRBJ1-5; D is unresolved. CDR1 and CDR2 from the germline V gene are SGHTA and FQGNSA. This CDR3 contains 13 residues. The V end lost 3 bases, the J end lost 5 bases, and 8 bases lay between the germline ends. The CDR3 reads CASSFTLDQPQHF. As DNA, the CDR3 is TGTGCCAGCAGCTTTACTTTGGATCAGCCCCAGCATTTT.

V usage is TRBV2 and J usage is TRBJ2-7, with 10 bases lining up with TRBD1. V lost 7 bases, J lost 7 bases, and 10 bases stayed unmatched. The CDR3 consists of 14 residues. Germline values: CDR1 SNHLY, CDR2 FYNNEI. The CDR3 sequence is CASTMTGGGGEQYF. The CDR3 DNA follows: TGTGCCAGCACCATGACAGGGGGCGGCGGAGAGCAGTACTTC. The complete variable domain, with remaining parts taken from reference TRBV2 and TRBJ2-7, reads EPEVTQTPSHQVTQMGQEVILRCVPISNHLYFYWYRQILGQKVEFLVSFYNNEISEKSEIFDDQFSVERPDGSNFTLKIRSTKLEDSAMYFCASTMTGGGGEQYFGPGTRLTVT.

Comments on this clonotype: A much more abundant neighbour one base away suggests this may be a read error. The V call is TRBV10-2, the J call TRBJ2-7; unclear D gene. The germline CDR1 and CDR2 sequences are WSHSY and SAAADI. The CDR3 contains 14 residues. Trimming took 6 bases from V and 3 from J, leaving 15 bases between them. The CDR3 DNA sequence: TGCGCCAGCAGCCGTTGGAACGGAGACTACGAGCAGTACTTC. It yields the protein CASSRWNGDYEQYF.

On this clonotype itself: This may be a read error: a much more frequent sequence differs by one nucleotide. The CDR3 does not close with the conserved phenylalanine or tryptophan, likely indicating a read error. The chain carries TRBV20-1 and TRBJ2-5; 9 nucleotides match TRBD1. The CDR3 loop spans 15 amino acids. Losses at the gene ends were 5 bases for V and 5 bases for J; bases not matched to a gene: 12. Per germline, CDR1 DFQATT and CDR2 SNEGSKA (reference sequence). CDR3 amino acids: CSAGGRDRVLETQYL. DNA for the CDR3: TGCAGTGCTGGGGGGAGGGACAGGGTATTGGAGACCCAGTACCTC.

This clonotype was detected once. The genes are TRBV7-2 and TRBJ2-5; D is possibly TRBD2 (6 bases). The CDR3 covers 15 residues. Germline V CDR1 and CDR2: SGHTA, FQGNSA. The V end lost 2 bases, the J end lost 2 bases, and 12 bases lay between the germline ends. The CDR3 region is CASSLQGGRQETQYF. The CDR3 coding sequence is TGTGCCAGCAGCTTACAAGGAGGGAGGCAAGAGACCCAGTACTTC.

This clonotype was observed at least ten times. This sequence joins TRBV7-2 and TRBJ2-5, with D possibly matching TRBD2 (5 bases). Trimming took off 1 base at V and 1 base at J, with 13 bases between the two ends. Germline CDR1 reads SGHTA; CDR2 reads FQGNSA. This CDR3 region has 16 residues. The CDR3 protein is CASSLGGERLQETQYF. CDR3 in DNA: TGTGCCAGCAGCTTAGGGGGAGAACGGCTCCAAGAGACCCAGTACTTC.

The chain joins TRBV15 to TRBJ1-5; 8 bases line up with TRBD1. V lost 9 bases to trimming and J lost 9 bases; unmatched junction nucleotides: 10. The CDR3 length is 13 residues. Germline loops: CDR1 LNHNV, CDR2 YYDKDF (reference sequence). Written as DNA, the CDR3 is TGTGCCACAGCCGACAGGGGTAGTCGGCCCCAGCATTTT. Amino acids: CATADRGSRPQHF.

This clonotype was observed a few times. The chain couples TRBV20-1 to TRBJ2-5, with TRBD2 matching over 11 bases. Germline V CDR1 and CDR2: DFQATT, SNEGSKA (reference sequence). The CDR3 runs to 17 residues. V gave up 3 bases and J gave up 2 bases; unmatched junction bases: 11. The CDR3: CSASGSASGGTQETQYF. CDR3 in DNA: TGCAGTGCTAGCGGGTCTGCTAGCGGGGGGACACAAGAGACCCAGTACTTC.

J is TRBJ1-1 and V is TRBV20-1, with 8 bases that match TRBD1. The CDR3 consists of 11 residues. Unmatched junction bases numbered 8, after V lost 5 bases and J lost 12 bases. Germline CDR1 DFQATT, CDR2 SNEGSKA (reference sequence). Here the CDR3 reads CSALSDRETFF. The CDR3 DNA reads as TGCAGTGCTCTATCGGACAGGGAGACTTTCTTT.

V usage is TRBV24-1 and J usage is TRBJ2-7, with D unclear. Per germline, CDR1 KGHDR and CDR2 SFDVKD. Trimming removed 2 bases from V and 0 bases from J, with 4 bases in between. The CDR3 totals 13 residues. The DNA of the CDR3 is TGTGCCACCAGTGATTGGGTCTCCTACGAGCAGTACTTC. Its translation is CATSDWVSYEQYF.

This clonotype was found many times. The V call is TRBV10-3, the J call TRBJ2-7; TRBD2 might be the D (5 bases). The V end lost 3 bases, the J end lost 2 bases, and 14 bases lay between the germline ends. Germline CDR1 and CDR2: ENHRY and SYGVKD. The length of the CDR3 is 15 residues. The CDR3 is CAISEVSEETYEQYF. The CDR3 coding sequence is TGTGCCATCAGTGAAGTGTCGGAGGAAACCTACGAGCAGTACTTC.

Regarding this clonotype: A read error may explain this, as a much larger clone is one base away. The chain is built from TRBV11-2 and TRBJ2-5; D gene ambiguous. This CDR3 contains 15 residues. V dropped 4 bases and J dropped 5 bases, with 17 bases sitting between them. Germline assignment: CDR1 SGHAT and CDR2 FQNNGV. The CDR3 nucleotides read TGTGCCAGCAGCTCCCTCGGTCCCTCATCGGAGACCCAGTACTTC. Residues: CASSSLGPSSETQYF.

The chain uses TRBV7-2 and TRBJ1-3; D unclear. V was cut by 2 bases and J by 7 bases, with 12 bases left in between. Germline CDR1 SGHTA, CDR2 FQGNSA. The CDR3 extends over 14 amino acids. The CDR3 nucleotides are TGTGCCAGCAGCTTACCGATTAGTAGGAACACCATATATTTT. This codes for CASSLPISRNTIYF.

This chain uses TRBV12-3 or TRBV12-4 with TRBJ2-7, with a weak D call TRBD1 (6 bases). Trimming shortened V by 4 bases and J by 2 bases, and 15 bases separated the two germline ends. This CDR3 has 15 amino acids. The DNA of the CDR3 is TGTGCCAGCAGTTCCTTTGTGGACAGCACCTACGAGCAGTACTTC. Translated, it gives CASSSFVDSTYEQYF.